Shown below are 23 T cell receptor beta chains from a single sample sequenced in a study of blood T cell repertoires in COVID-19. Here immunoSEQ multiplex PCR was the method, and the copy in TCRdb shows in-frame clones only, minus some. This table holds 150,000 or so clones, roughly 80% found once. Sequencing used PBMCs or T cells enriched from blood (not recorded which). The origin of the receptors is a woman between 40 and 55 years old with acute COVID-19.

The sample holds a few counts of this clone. CDR3 loop: CASSPLGLAGEAPYF. Here the CDR3 DNA reads TGTGCCAGCAGCCCCCTCGGCCTCGCGGGAGAGGCGCCGTACTTC. The rearrangement links TRBV27 to TRBJ2-7, with 7 bases aligning to TRBD2. V was clipped by 6 bases and J by 12 bases; unmatched bases: 20. The CDR3 has 15 amino acids. The germline V gene has CDR1 MNHEY and CDR2 SMNVEV (reference sequence).

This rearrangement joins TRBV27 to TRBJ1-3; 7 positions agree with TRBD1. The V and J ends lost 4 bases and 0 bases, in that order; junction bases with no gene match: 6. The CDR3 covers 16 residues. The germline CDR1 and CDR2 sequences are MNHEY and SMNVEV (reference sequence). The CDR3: CASSSGQRDSGNTIYF. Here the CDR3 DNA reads TGTGCCAGCAGTTCGGGACAGCGAGACTCTGGAAACACCATATATTTT.

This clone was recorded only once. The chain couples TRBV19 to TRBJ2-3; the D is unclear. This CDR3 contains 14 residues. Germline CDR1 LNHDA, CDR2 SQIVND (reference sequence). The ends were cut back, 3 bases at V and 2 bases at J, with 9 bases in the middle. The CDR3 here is CASSIKRLTDTQYF. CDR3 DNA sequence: TGTGCCAGTAGTATCAAGCGCCTCACAGATACGCAGTATTTT.

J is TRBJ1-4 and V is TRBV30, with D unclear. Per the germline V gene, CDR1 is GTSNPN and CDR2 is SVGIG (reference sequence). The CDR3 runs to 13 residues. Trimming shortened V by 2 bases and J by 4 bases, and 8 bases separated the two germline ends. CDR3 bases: TGTGCCTGGAGTTGGGCTGATAATGAAAAACTGTTTTTT. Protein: CAWSWADNEKLFF.

CDR3 residues: CASSPTGTSDYGYTF. Written as DNA, the CDR3 is TGTGCCAGCAGCCCGACAGGGACTTCAGACTATGGCTACACCTTC. The gene calls are TRBV9 and TRBJ1-2, with TRBD1 matching over 7 bases. The CDR3 extends over 15 amino acids. Germline lookup yields CDR1 SGDLS and CDR2 YYNGEE. Losses at the gene ends were 4 bases for V and 3 bases for J; bases not matched to a gene: 9.

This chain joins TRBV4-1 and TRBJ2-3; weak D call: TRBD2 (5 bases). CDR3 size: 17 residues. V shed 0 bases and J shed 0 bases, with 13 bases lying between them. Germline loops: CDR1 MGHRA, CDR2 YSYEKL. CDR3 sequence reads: CASSQEGGGRSTDTQYF. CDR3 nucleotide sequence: TGCGCCAGCAGCCAAGAAGGCGGAGGACGGAGCACAGATACGCAGTATTTT.

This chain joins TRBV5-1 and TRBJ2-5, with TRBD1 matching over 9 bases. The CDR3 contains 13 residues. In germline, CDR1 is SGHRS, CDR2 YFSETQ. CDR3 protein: CASGTGFVETQYF. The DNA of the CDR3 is TGCGCTTCCGGGACAGGGTTTGTTGAGACCCAGTACTTC.

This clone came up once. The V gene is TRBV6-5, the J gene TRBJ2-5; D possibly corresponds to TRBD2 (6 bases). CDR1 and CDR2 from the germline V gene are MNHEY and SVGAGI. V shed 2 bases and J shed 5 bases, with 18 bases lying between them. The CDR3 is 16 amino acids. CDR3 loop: CASSYLSQGLFETQYF. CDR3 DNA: TGTGCCAGCAGTTACCTAAGTCAGGGACTTTTTGAGACCCAGTACTTC.

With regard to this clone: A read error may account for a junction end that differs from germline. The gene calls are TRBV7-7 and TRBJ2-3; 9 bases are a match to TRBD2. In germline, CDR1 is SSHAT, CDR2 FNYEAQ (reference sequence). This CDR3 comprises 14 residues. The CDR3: CASSPSGLANTQYF. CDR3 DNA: TGTGCTAGCAGCCCATCGGGACTAGCCAATACGCAGTATTTT.

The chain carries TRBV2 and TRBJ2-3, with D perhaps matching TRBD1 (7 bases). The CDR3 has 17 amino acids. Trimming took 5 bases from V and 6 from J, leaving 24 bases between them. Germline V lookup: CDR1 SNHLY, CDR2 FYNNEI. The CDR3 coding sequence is TGTGCCAGCAGTCCCCCGGGGGCAAGGGGGCGAGGGGATACGCAGTATTTT. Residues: CASSPPGARGRGDTQYF.

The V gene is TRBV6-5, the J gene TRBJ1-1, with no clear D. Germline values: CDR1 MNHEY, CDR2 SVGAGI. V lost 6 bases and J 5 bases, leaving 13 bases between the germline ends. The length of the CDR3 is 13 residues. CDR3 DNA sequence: TGTGCCAGCAGGAAGGTCGGCGGGACTGAAGCTTTCTTT. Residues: CASRKVGGTEAFF.

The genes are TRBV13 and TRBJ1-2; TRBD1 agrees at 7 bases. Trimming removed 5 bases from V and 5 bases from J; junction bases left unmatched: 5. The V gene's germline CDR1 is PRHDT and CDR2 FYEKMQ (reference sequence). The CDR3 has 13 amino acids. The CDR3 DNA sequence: TGTGCCAGCAGCGACGGGACAGCGTATGGCTACACCTTC. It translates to CASSDGTAYGYTF.

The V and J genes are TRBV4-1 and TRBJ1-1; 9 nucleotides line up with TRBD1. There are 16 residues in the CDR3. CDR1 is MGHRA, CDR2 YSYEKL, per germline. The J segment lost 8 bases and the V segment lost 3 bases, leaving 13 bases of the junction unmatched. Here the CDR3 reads CASSQETGTGSLEAFF. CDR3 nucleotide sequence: TGCGCCAGCAGCCAGGAAACCGGGACAGGGAGTTTGGAAGCTTTCTTT.

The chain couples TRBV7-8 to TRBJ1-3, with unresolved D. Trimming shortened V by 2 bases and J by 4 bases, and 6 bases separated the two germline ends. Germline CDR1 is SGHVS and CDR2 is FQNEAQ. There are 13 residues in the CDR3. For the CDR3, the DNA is TGTGCCAGCAGCTTACCCCAGGGAAACACCATATATTTT. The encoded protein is CASSLPQGNTIYF.

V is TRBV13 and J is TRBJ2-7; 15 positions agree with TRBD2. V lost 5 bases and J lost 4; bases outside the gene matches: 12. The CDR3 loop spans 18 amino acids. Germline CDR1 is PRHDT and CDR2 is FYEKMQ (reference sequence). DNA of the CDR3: TGTGCCAGCAGCCTTTTTACCGGGACTAGCGGGAGGAATTACGAGCAGTACTTC. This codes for CASSLFTGTSGRNYEQYF.

The CDR3 reads CASQWGGYSNQPQHF. In DNA, the CDR3 is TGTGCCAGCCAGTGGGGAGGGTATAGCAATCAGCCCCAGCATTTT. The chain couples TRBV19 to TRBJ1-5; D remains ambiguous. Germline assignment: CDR1 LNHDA and CDR2 SQIVND (reference sequence). Trimming removed 9 bases at V and 0 bases at J, with 15 bases between. The CDR3 has 15 residues.

The CDR3 nucleotides are TGTGCCAGCAGCCTTAGGAATCCGGGACTTTCGAACACCGGGGAGCTGTTTTTT. Translation gives CASSLRNPGLSNTGELFF. V usage is TRBV7-2 and J usage is TRBJ2-2, with D tentatively TRBD2 (6 bases). The germline CDR1 and CDR2 sequences are SGHTA and FQGNSA. The CDR3 extends over 18 amino acids. V lost 5 bases and J lost 0, with 19 bases in between.

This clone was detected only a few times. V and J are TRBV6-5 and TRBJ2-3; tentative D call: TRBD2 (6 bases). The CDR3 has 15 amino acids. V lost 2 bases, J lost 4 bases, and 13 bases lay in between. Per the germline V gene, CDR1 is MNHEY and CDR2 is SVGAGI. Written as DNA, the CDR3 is TGTGCCAGCAGTTACCAACTTCCGGGAGCAGATACGCAGTATTTT. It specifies CASSYQLPGADTQYF.

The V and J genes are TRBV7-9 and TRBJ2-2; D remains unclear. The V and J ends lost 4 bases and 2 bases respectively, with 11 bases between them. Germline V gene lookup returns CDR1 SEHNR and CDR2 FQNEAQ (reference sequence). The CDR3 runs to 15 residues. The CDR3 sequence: CASSSAGLNTGELFF. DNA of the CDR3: TGTGCCAGCAGCTCTGCAGGATTAAACACCGGGGAGCTGTTTTTT.

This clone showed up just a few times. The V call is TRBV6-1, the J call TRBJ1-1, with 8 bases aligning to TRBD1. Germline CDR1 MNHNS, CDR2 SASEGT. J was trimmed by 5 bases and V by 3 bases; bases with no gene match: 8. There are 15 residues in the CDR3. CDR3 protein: CASSEHTGGGTEAFF. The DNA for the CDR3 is TGTGCCAGCAGTGAGCATACAGGGGGTGGTACTGAAGCTTTCTTT.

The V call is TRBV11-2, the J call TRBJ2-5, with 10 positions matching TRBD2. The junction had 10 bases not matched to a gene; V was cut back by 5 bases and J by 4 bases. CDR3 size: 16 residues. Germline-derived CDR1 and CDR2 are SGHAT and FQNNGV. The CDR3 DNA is TGTGCCAGCAGCCCCTGGCAGGTAGCGGGAGGAGAGACCCAGTACTTC. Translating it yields CASSPWQVAGGETQYF.

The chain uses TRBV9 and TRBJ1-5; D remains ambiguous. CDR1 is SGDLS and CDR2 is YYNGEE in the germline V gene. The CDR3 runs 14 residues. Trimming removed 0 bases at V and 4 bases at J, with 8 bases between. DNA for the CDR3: TGTGCCAGCAGCGTAGGAGGGTGGAATCAGCCCCAGCATTTT. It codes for CASSVGGWNQPQHF.

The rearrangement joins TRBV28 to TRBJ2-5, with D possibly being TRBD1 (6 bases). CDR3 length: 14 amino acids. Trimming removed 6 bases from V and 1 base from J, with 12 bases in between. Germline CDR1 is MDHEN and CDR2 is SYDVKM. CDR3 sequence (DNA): TGTGCCAGCAGCCAAACAGGGACCCAAGAGACCCAGTACTTC. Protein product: CASSQTGTQETQYF.